One sample yielded the 18 T cell receptor beta chains listed below, sequenced in a study of shared clonotypes between healthy human individuals. Only in-frame clones appear in the TCRdb table, and some are missing; sequencing was by immunoSEQ multiplex PCR. The sample contains about 2 million clones, about 95% of which appear only once. Selected positively for CCR7 and CD45RO-negative, naive CD8 cells excluded terminally differentiated effector memory CD45RA+ cells. Material for sequencing was naive CD8+ T cells sorted from blood. The receptors shown here come from a man aged 18 to 30 in good health.

The rearrangement uses TRBV5-4 and TRBJ2-5, with D possibly being TRBD1 (6 bases). Germline values: CDR1 SGHNT, CDR2 YYREEE (reference sequence). V lost 5 bases and J lost 3, with 11 bases in between. This CDR3 is 13 amino acids long. The DNA for the CDR3 is TGTGCCAGCAGAGGTGGGGGCGAAGAGACCCAGTACTTC. The encoded protein is CASRGGGEETQYF.

V and J are TRBV11-2 and TRBJ2-7; TRBD2 is a possible D gene (6 bases). V was pared by 0 bases and J by 3 bases, with 12 bases between. The CDR3 extends over 15 amino acids. Germline values: CDR1 SGHAT, CDR2 FQNNGV. The CDR3 DNA follows: TGTGCCAGCAGCTTAGATATGGGGGAGGTCTACGAGCAGTACTTC. Protein: CASSLDMGEVYEQYF.

About this clone itself: This sample also contains other DNA sequences that code for the same CDR3. This sequence joins TRBV9 and TRBJ2-3; 7 bases are shared with TRBD2. CDR3 length equals 13 residues. Germline CDR1 and CDR2: SGDLS and YYNGEE. V shed 5 bases, J shed 0 bases, and the junction held 0 bases outside the gene matches. The CDR3: CASSSGSTDTQYF. The CDR3 DNA follows: TGTGCCAGCAGTAGCGGGAGCACAGATACGCAGTATTTT.

Only a few counts were recorded for this clone. This sample includes further DNA sequences coding for the same CDR3. The chain combines TRBV5-4 with TRBJ2-7, with D unresolved. Trimming removed 0 bases at V and 2 bases at J, with 6 bases between. The CDR3 consists of 13 residues. CDR1 is SGHNT, CDR2 YYREEE, per germline (reference sequence). The CDR3: CASSLESAYEQYF. The CDR3 coding sequence is TGTGCCAGCAGCTTGGAGTCAGCCTACGAGCAGTACTTC.

The chain uses TRBV7-9 and TRBJ2-7; 9 nucleotides match TRBD2. This CDR3 is built from 13 residues. The trim removed 5 bases at V and 3 bases at J, leaving 2 bases unmatched. In germline, CDR1 is SEHNR, CDR2 FQNEAQ (reference sequence). CDR3 sequence (DNA): TGTGCCAGCAGCGGAGCGGGAGGCTACGAGCAGTACTTC. It specifies CASSGAGGYEQYF.

To note about this clone: Other nucleotide sequences from this sample produce the same CDR3. The V and J genes are TRBV7-6 and TRBJ1-1; a possible D gene is TRBD1 (5 bases). Trimming took off 0 bases at V and 1 base at J, with 6 bases between the two ends. CDR1 and CDR2 from the germline V gene are SGHVS and FNYEAQ. This CDR3 spans 14 amino acids. The CDR3 DNA reads as TGTGCCAGCAGCTTAGCGCAGGGGAACACTGAAGCTTTCTTT. It yields the protein CASSLAQGNTEAFF.

This rearrangement joins TRBV4-3 to TRBJ2-7; 9 nucleotides align to TRBD1. J was trimmed by 6 bases and V by 1 base; bases with no gene match: 7. The CDR3 has 15 residues. Germline CDR1 is LGHNA and CDR2 is YSLEER. Here the CDR3 DNA reads TGCGCCAGCAGCCAAGTACGGGGACAGGGTGGCGAGCAGTACTTC. Its protein is CASSQVRGQGGEQYF.

The chain employs TRBV27 and TRBJ2-1, with 13 bases matching TRBD2. This CDR3 is built from 20 residues. Germline V gene lookup returns CDR1 MNHEY and CDR2 SMNVEV (reference sequence). With V trimmed by 4 bases and J by 2 bases, 14 bases remained unmatched. The CDR3 is CASSSRLAGGLSPPYNEQFF. The CDR3 nucleotides are TGTGCCAGCAGTTCCCGACTAGCGGGGGGCTTATCCCCACCCTACAATGAGCAGTTCTTC.

The chain is built from TRBV30 and TRBJ1-6; D gene unclear. CDR3 length: 15 residues. Per germline, CDR1 GTSNPN and CDR2 SVGIG (reference sequence). Trimming removed 3 bases at V and 9 bases at J, with 18 bases between. The CDR3 loop reads CAWSFRNGEPSPLHF. The CDR3 nucleotides are TGTGCCTGGAGCTTTCGGAACGGCGAGCCTTCACCCCTCCACTTT.

As regards this clone: Other DNA sequences in the sample encode the same CDR3. The rearrangement joins TRBV28 to TRBJ2-5; TRBD1 agrees at 7 bases. Germline assignment: CDR1 MDHEN and CDR2 SYDVKM. The CDR3 length is 14 residues. With 6 bases clipped from V and 1 base from J, the junction kept 5 bases outside the gene matches. CDR3 amino acids: CASSPDRVQETQYF. CDR3 nucleotide sequence: TGTGCCAGCAGCCCAGACAGGGTCCAAGAGACCCAGTACTTC.

The chain combines TRBV13 with TRBJ2-7; D remains ambiguous. This CDR3 is built from 13 residues. Germline CDR1 and CDR2: PRHDT and FYEKMQ (reference sequence). V dropped 7 bases and J dropped 6 bases, with 16 bases sitting between them. The DNA for the CDR3 is TGTGCCAGCACCTCCCGGGCCTTCTCCGAGCAGTACTTC. Protein product: CASTSRAFSEQYF.

V usage is TRBV10-2 and J usage is TRBJ2-3; D not certain. Germline values: CDR1 WSHSY, CDR2 SAAADI. This CDR3 has 14 amino acids. The V and J ends lost 3 bases and 0 bases respectively, with 7 bases between them. CDR3 coding DNA: TGCGCCAGCAGTGACAGATTTAGCACAGATACGCAGTATTTT. Translating gives CASSDRFSTDTQYF.

This chain uses TRBV7-9 with TRBJ2-1; the D gene is possibly TRBD2 (6 bases). The germline gives CDR1 SEHNR, CDR2 FQNEAQ (reference sequence). The CDR3 runs to 14 residues. The V and J ends lost 4 bases and 4 bases respectively, with 11 bases between them. This chain's CDR3 is CASSSLAAYNEQFF. The DNA of the CDR3 is TGTGCCAGCAGCTCCTTAGCGGCTTACAATGAGCAGTTCTTC.

The chain employs TRBV9 and TRBJ2-7, with D uncertain. CDR3 length equals 15 residues. Germline V lookup: CDR1 SGDLS, CDR2 YYNGEE. Trimming removed 0 bases from V and 4 bases from J, with 14 bases in between. CDR3 bases: TGTGCCAGCAGCGTAGGCAACGGCCCCTCTTACGAGCAGTACTTC. Its protein is CASSVGNGPSYEQYF.

The gene calls are TRBV27 and TRBJ2-1; 10 bases fit TRBD2. From germline, CDR1 is MNHEY and CDR2 SMNVEV (reference sequence). This CDR3 is 17 amino acids long. The J segment lost 0 bases and the V segment lost 0 bases, leaving 2 bases of the junction unmatched. CDR3 sequence (DNA): TGTGCCAGCAGTTTATCGGCTAGCGGGAGCTCCTACAATGAGCAGTTCTTC. This sequence encodes CASSLSASGSSYNEQFF.

The rearrangement links TRBV10-3 to TRBJ1-2; TRBD1 might be the D (6 bases). V shed 2 bases and J shed 3 bases, with 16 bases lying between them. Germline CDR1 reads ENHRY; CDR2 reads SYGVKD. This CDR3 is built from 16 residues. This chain's CDR3 is CAISEPSQGIDYGYTF. The DNA of the CDR3 is TGTGCCATCAGTGAGCCCTCACAGGGTATTGACTATGGCTACACCTTC.

This clone was seen only once. The chain links TRBV7-9 to TRBJ2-7; 14 bases are shared with TRBD2. The CDR3 has 18 amino acids. V was pared by 5 bases and J by 3 bases, with 12 bases of the junction left unmatched. The germline V gene has CDR1 SEHNR and CDR2 FQNEAQ (reference sequence). In DNA, the CDR3 is TGTGCCAGCAGCAGACTAGCGGGAGGGCCGGTACTACACTACGAGCAGTACTTC. As protein: CASSRLAGGPVLHYEQYF.

The chain joins TRBV11-2 to TRBJ2-3; D unclear. This CDR3 comprises 13 residues. Germline V gene data show CDR1 as SGHAT and CDR2 as FQNNGV. Trimming shortened V by 0 bases and J by 6 bases, and 7 bases separated the two germline ends. The DNA for the CDR3 is TGTGCCAGCAGCTTAGAAATACGGGATACGCAGTATTTT. Translation gives CASSLEIRDTQYF.